These 32 T cell receptor beta chains were all obtained from the same sample, sequenced in a study of T cell responses to AZD1222 COVID-19 vaccine. Repertoires were generated with immunoSEQ multiplex PCR, while TCRdb's copy carries only in-frame clones and drops some. The data show about 200,000 clones, approximately 94% seen once. Sequenced material: peripheral blood, taken on day 0 of MenACWY control vaccination. Every receptor here comes from an adult in good health.

The rearrangement uses TRBV7-8 and TRBJ1-1; possible D gene TRBD1, 5 bases. This CDR3 spans 16 amino acids. V dropped 1 base and J dropped 4 bases, with 16 bases sitting between them. Germline loops: CDR1 SGHVS, CDR2 FQNEAQ. The DNA of the CDR3 is TGTGCCAGCAGCTTAGGTGAGGGGAGTTCGGGCACTGAAGCTTTCTTT. This encodes CASSLGEGSSGTEAFF.

This sequence joins TRBV19 and TRBJ1-5; maybe TRBD1 (5 bases). The V end was cut by 4 bases, the J end by 7 bases, with 17 bases between. Germline CDR1 and CDR2: LNHDA and SQIVND (reference sequence). The CDR3 totals 15 residues. In DNA form, the CDR3 reads TGTGCCAGTAGTAGGGGGGACTTTAACGCCCAGCCCCAGCATTTT. This translates into CASSRGDFNAQPQHF.

CDR3 coding DNA: TGTGCCAGCAGCCAACGGGGGGTCAGGCAGCCCCAGCATTTT. Amino acids: CASSQRGVRQPQHF. The chain recombines TRBV6-5 with TRBJ1-5, with D possibly matching TRBD1 (5 bases). The CDR3 is made up of 14 amino acids. V lost 6 bases and J lost 7, with 16 bases in between. The V gene's germline CDR1 is MNHEY and CDR2 SVGAGI.

V gene TRBV7-2 combines with J gene TRBJ2-1, with 8 nucleotides matching TRBD2. The CDR3 consists of 14 residues. Per the germline V gene, CDR1 is SGHTA and CDR2 is FQGNSA. V gave up 5 bases and J gave up 2 bases; unmatched junction bases: 2. The CDR3 bases are TGTGCCAGCAGCCGGGGGGGGACCTACAATGAGCAGTTCTTC. Its translation: CASSRGGTYNEQFF.

This clone was recorded only once. J is TRBJ1-6 and V is TRBV4-1, with D perhaps matching TRBD1 (5 bases). V was cut by 8 bases and J by 8 bases, with 13 bases left in between. Germline V gives CDR1 MGHRA, CDR2 YSYEKL. The length of the CDR3 is 13 residues. Here the CDR3 reads CASHQGSDSPLHF. The CDR3 nucleotides are TGCGCCAGCCATCAGGGCTCGGATTCACCCCTCCACTTT.

The sample holds one count of this clone. The CDR3 DNA reads as TGCAGCGTTCAACAGGGGCCGAACACTGAAGCTTTCTTT. Translated: CSVQQGPNTEAFF. This chain joins TRBV29-1 and TRBJ1-1; 7 bases fit TRBD1. The CDR3 extends over 13 amino acids. Germline assignment: CDR1 SQVTM and CDR2 ANQGSEA. The ends lost 5 bases at V and 1 base at J; junction bases unmatched: 4. The variable domain in full, with the rest retrieved from reference TRBV29-1 and TRBJ1-1, is SAVISQKPSRDICQRGTSLTIQCQVDSQVTMMFWYRQQPGQSLTLIATANQGSEATYESGFVIDKFPISRPNLTFSTLTVSNMSPEDSSIYLCSVQQGPNTEAFFGQGTRLTVV.

This chain links TRBV6-1 with TRBJ2-1; tentative D call: TRBD2 (5 bases). V was shortened by 11 bases and J by 3 bases, with 14 bases between the two germline ends. There are 13 residues in the CDR3. Germline values: CDR1 MNHNS, CDR2 SASEGT. CDR3 protein: CASAGLVYNEQFF. The CDR3 nucleotides read TGTGCCTCCGCTGGACTGGTCTACAATGAGCAGTTCTTC.

The V call is TRBV5-1, the J call TRBJ1-2, with D possibly matching TRBD1 (6 bases). Trimming removed 4 bases at V and 0 bases at J, with 16 bases between. Germline V gives CDR1 SGHRS, CDR2 YFSETQ. The CDR3 spans 16 residues. Here the CDR3 reads CASSPGQGVSNYGYTF. DNA of the CDR3: TGCGCCAGCAGCCCGGGACAAGGGGTATCTAACTATGGCTACACCTTC.

This sequence joins TRBV3-1 (or the pseudogene TRBV3-2) and TRBJ1-2; D is possibly TRBD1 (5 bases). The germline V gene has CDR1 LGHDT and CDR2 YNNKEL (reference sequence). V lost 6 bases and J lost 1, with 12 bases in between. The CDR3 loop spans 14 amino acids. CDR3 in amino acids: CASSLDRDNYGYTF. As DNA, the CDR3 is TGTGCCAGCAGTCTCGACAGAGATAACTATGGCTACACCTTC.

The chain recombines TRBV6-5 with TRBJ1-3; unclear D gene. Germline V gene lookup returns CDR1 MNHEY and CDR2 SVGAGI. The CDR3 loop spans 12 amino acids. Between the trimmed V and J ends, which lost 5 bases and 3 bases, there was a span of 5 bases. The CDR3 protein is CASSSNGNTIYF. CDR3 in DNA: TGTGCCAGCAGTAGTAATGGAAACACCATATATTTT.

The chain has TRBV7-9 and TRBJ2-7, with unresolved D. V was pared by 1 base and J by 0 bases, with 7 bases between. CDR3 size: 14 residues. Germline assignment: CDR1 SEHNR and CDR2 FQNEAQ (reference sequence). CDR3 coding DNA: TGTGCCAGCAGCTTAGATCAGAGCTCCTACGAGCAGTACTTC. Protein sequence: CASSLDQSSYEQYF.

This sequence joins TRBV30 and TRBJ2-2; 13 nucleotides line up with TRBD2. CDR1 and CDR2 (germline): GTSNPN, SVGIG (reference sequence). CDR3 length: 18 amino acids. V lost 0 bases and J lost 7; bases outside the gene matches: 11. CDR3 DNA: TGTGCCTGGAGTGTATTAAGTCCGGGACTAGCGGGAAACGGGGAGCTGTTTTTT. As protein: CAWSVLSPGLAGNGELFF.

The chain carries TRBV20-1 and TRBJ2-3, with TRBD2 identical over 9 bases. Trimming cost V 3 bases and J 3 bases; bases outside gene matches: 10. Per the germline V gene, CDR1 is DFQATT and CDR2 is SNEGSKA (reference sequence). This CDR3 is 16 amino acids long. Here the CDR3 reads CSASRIAGAFTDTQYF. DNA of the CDR3: TGCAGTGCTAGTAGAATAGCGGGGGCTTTTACAGATACGCAGTATTTT.

Only one count was recorded for this clone. The chain couples TRBV3-1 (or the pseudogene TRBV3-2) to TRBJ2-5; D may be TRBD1 or TRBD2 (6 bases each). V was trimmed by 4 bases and J by 1 base, leaving 13 bases between them. In germline, CDR1 is LGHDT, CDR2 YNNKEL (reference sequence). CDR3 length equals 15 residues. In DNA form, the CDR3 reads TGTGCCAGCAGCCCGGGGGCCAGCGCCCAAGAGACCCAGTACTTC. Residues: CASSPGASAQETQYF.

The V gene is TRBV18, the J gene TRBJ2-7; 7 nucleotides align to TRBD2. The CDR3 is made up of 15 amino acids. The junction had 8 bases not matched to a gene; V was cut back by 3 bases and J by 3 bases. Germline V gene lookup returns CDR1 KGHSH and CDR2 LQKENI. CDR3 in DNA: TGTGCCAGCTCACCTATTGGCGGGGAGGGCTACGAGCAGTACTTC. It specifies CASSPIGGEGYEQYF.

V and J are TRBV30 and TRBJ1-2; D is ambiguous. V was cut by 3 bases and J by 7 bases, with 15 bases left in between. Germline-derived CDR1 and CDR2 are GTSNPN and SVGIG (reference sequence). The CDR3 length is 13 residues. The DNA of the CDR3 is TGTGCCTGGAGCGGCATAGCATTTGGTGGCTACACCTTC. Translating gives CAWSGIAFGGYTF.

J is TRBJ1-1 and V is TRBV18; 7 positions match TRBD1. Looked up from germline, CDR1 is KGHSH and CDR2 is LQKENI. After removal of 1 base from V and 2 bases from J, the junction contained 4 bases not matched to a gene. This CDR3 is 15 amino acids long. Here the CDR3 reads CASSPRSGGNTEAFF. DNA for the CDR3: TGTGCCAGCTCACCACGGTCAGGGGGAAACACTGAAGCTTTCTTT.

The chain employs TRBV10-3 and TRBJ2-7; 12 bases align to TRBD1. The junction had 7 bases not matched to a gene; V was cut back by 3 bases and J by 7 bases. The CDR3 totals 15 residues. Germline CDR1 and CDR2: ENHRY and SYGVKD. Written as DNA, the CDR3 is TGTGCCATCAGTGATCGGGGACAGGGGGCGGGGGAGCAGTACTTC. Protein: CAISDRGQGAGEQYF.

The gene calls are TRBV6-5 and TRBJ1-3; TRBD1 aligns across 7 bases. Germline CDR1 is MNHEY and CDR2 is SVGAGI. The CDR3 spans 15 residues. J was trimmed by 3 bases and V by 5 bases; bases with no gene match: 7. In nucleotides, the CDR3 is TGTGCCAGCAGTCAGACAGGGTTAGGTGGAAACACCATATATTTT. It translates to CASSQTGLGGNTIYF.

In DNA, the CDR3 is TGTGCCAGCAGCTTAGGGCGGGGGGAAAAACTGTTTTTT. This gives the protein CASSLGRGEKLFF. The rearrangement links TRBV11-2 to TRBJ1-4, with D maybe TRBD1 (5 bases). This CDR3 spans 13 amino acids. V lost 1 base and J lost 8, with 8 bases in between. From germline, CDR1 is SGHAT and CDR2 FQNNGV.

This clone appeared a single time. CDR3 DNA: TGCAGTGCCGCGAACACTGAAGCTTTCTTT. Its translation: CSAANTEAFF. The chain links TRBV20-1 to TRBJ1-1; D unresolved. The germline gives CDR1 DFQATT, CDR2 SNEGSKA (reference sequence). This CDR3 spans 10 amino acids. Trimming took off 6 bases at V and 1 base at J, with 3 bases between the two ends.

The rearrangement links TRBV3-1 (or the pseudogene TRBV3-2) to TRBJ1-1, with 10 bases that match TRBD1. The trim removed 4 bases at V and 6 bases at J, leaving 5 bases unmatched. Germline lookup yields CDR1 LGHDT and CDR2 YNNKEL (reference sequence). The CDR3 runs to 14 residues. CDR3 sequence (DNA): TGTGCCAGCAGCCCCCCTGGACAGGGGGCTGAAGCTTTCTTT. It specifies CASSPPGQGAEAFF.

This clone was found once. CDR3 nucleotides: TGTGCCAGCAGTCGGACAGGGGAGGGGGAGCAGTACTTC. It specifies CASSRTGEGEQYF. This sequence joins TRBV6-5 and TRBJ2-7, with TRBD1 matching over 9 bases. V was clipped by 5 bases and J by 7 bases; unmatched bases: 6. The CDR3 sequence is 13 residues long. Germline V lookup: CDR1 MNHEY, CDR2 SVGAGI.

For the CDR3, the DNA is TGTGCCAGCAGTAAACGGGACGCTCACGAGCAGTACTTC. This gives the protein CASSKRDAHEQYF. The genes are TRBV6-1 and TRBJ2-7; D might be TRBD1 or TRBD2, each matching 5 bases. Germline-derived CDR1 and CDR2 are MNHNS and SASEGT. The CDR3 is 13 residues long. Trimming stripped 5 bases from V and 5 bases from J, with 13 bases between.

The chain combines TRBV2 with TRBJ1-2; D ambiguous. The CDR3 covers 11 residues. The V end lost 6 bases, the J end lost 7 bases, and 9 bases lay between the germline ends. Germline assignment: CDR1 SNHLY and CDR2 FYNNEI. CDR3 nucleotides: TGTGCCAGCAGACTGGGGAGTGGCTACACCTTC. Translating it yields CASRLGSGYTF.

This chain uses TRBV6-6 with TRBJ1-6, with D unclear. The CDR3 consists of 14 residues. V was clipped by 4 bases and J by 8 bases, with 12 bases between them. CDR1 is MNHNY and CDR2 is SVGAGI in the germline V gene (reference sequence). DNA for the CDR3: TGTGCCAGCAGTTCCTGGGCGTGGGATTCACCCCTCCACTTT. Protein product: CASSSWAWDSPLHF.

V usage is TRBV5-1 and J usage is TRBJ2-7; D gene unclear. Per germline, CDR1 SGHRS and CDR2 YFSETQ. V lost 7 bases to trimming and J lost 5 bases, with 7 bases between them. The length of the CDR3 is 10 residues. The chain's CDR3 is CASGAHEQYF. CDR3 sequence (DNA): TGCGCCAGCGGAGCCCACGAGCAGTACTTC.

CDR3 amino acids: CASSLQGAGEKLFF. CDR3 nucleotide sequence: TGTGCCAGCAGCTTGCAGGGGGCGGGGGAAAAACTGTTTTTT. The gene calls are TRBV5-6 and TRBJ1-4; 8 bases agree with TRBD1. J was trimmed by 8 bases and V by 1 base; bases with no gene match: 4. The CDR3 consists of 14 residues. The germline V gene has CDR1 SGHDT and CDR2 YYEEEE.

V usage is TRBV7-8 and J usage is TRBJ2-7, with a possible D match to TRBD1 (5 bases). Trimming stripped 5 bases from V and 3 bases from J, with 8 bases between. CDR1 and CDR2 (germline): SGHVS, FQNEAQ. The CDR3 extends over 12 amino acids. The CDR3 DNA is TGTGCCAGCAGCCAACAGGACTACGAGCAGTACTTC. The encoded protein is CASSQQDYEQYF.

The chain employs TRBV18 and TRBJ1-4; D not certain. There are 14 residues in the CDR3. V gave up 2 bases and J gave up 5 bases, with 9 bases separating them. Per germline, CDR1 KGHSH and CDR2 LQKENI. CDR3 region: CASSPGSLNEKLFF. As DNA, the CDR3 is TGTGCCAGCTCACCAGGGTCTCTAAATGAAAAACTGTTTTTT.

V gene TRBV30 combines with J gene TRBJ1-5, with D possibly matching TRBD1 (5 bases). Germline V gene sequence: CDR1 GTSNPN, CDR2 SVGIG (reference sequence). The CDR3 covers 13 residues. Between the trimmed V and J ends, which lost 1 base and 6 bases, there was a span of 10 bases. The CDR3 protein is CAWSAGSGQPQHF. CDR3 DNA: TGTGCCTGGAGTGCAGGGTCCGGTCAGCCCCAGCATTTT. Variable domain in full (rest from reference TRBV30 and TRBJ1-5): SQTIHQWPATLVQPVGSPLSLECTVEGTSNPNLYWYRQAAGRGLQLLFYSVGIGQISSEVPQNLSASRPQDRQFILSSKKLLLSDSGFYLCAWSAGSGQPQHFGDGTRLSIL.

The rearrangement joins TRBV6-5 to TRBJ2-1; possible D gene TRBD2, 7 bases. Germline CDR1 is MNHEY and CDR2 is SVGAGI. CDR3 length: 15 residues. Between the trimmed V and J ends, which lost 6 bases and 9 bases, there was a span of 21 bases. Written as DNA, the CDR3 is TGTGCCAGCAGCCACGGGGGCCAAGGGAGGGGTGAGCAGTTCTTC. Its translation is CASSHGGQGRGEQFF.